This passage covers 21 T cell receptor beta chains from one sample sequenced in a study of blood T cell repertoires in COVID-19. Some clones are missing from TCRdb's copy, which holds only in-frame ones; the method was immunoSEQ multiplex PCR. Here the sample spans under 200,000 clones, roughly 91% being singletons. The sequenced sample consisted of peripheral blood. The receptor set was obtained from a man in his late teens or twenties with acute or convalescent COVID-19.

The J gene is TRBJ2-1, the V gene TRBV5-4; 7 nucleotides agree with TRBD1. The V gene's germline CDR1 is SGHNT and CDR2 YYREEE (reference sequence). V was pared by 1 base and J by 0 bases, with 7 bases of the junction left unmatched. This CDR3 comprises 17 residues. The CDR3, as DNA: TGTGCCAGCAGCTTGACCCGGACAGGTCGCTCCTACAATGAGCAGTTCTTC. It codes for CASSLTRTGRSYNEQFF.

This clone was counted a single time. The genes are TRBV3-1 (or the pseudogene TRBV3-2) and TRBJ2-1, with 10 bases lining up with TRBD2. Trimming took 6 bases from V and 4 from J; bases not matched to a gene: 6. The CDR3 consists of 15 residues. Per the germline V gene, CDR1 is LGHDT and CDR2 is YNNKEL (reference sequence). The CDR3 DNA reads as TGTGCCAGCAGGAGGGGAGCGGGAGGGTACAATGAGCAGTTCTTC. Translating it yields CASRRGAGGYNEQFF.

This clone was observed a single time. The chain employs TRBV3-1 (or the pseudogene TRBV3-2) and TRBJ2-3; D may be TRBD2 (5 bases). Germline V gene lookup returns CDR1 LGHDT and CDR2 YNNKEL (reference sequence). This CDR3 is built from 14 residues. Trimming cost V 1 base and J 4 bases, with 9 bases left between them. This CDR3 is CASSQGESPDTQYF. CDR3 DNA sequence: TGTGCCAGCAGCCAAGGGGAGAGCCCAGATACGCAGTATTTT.

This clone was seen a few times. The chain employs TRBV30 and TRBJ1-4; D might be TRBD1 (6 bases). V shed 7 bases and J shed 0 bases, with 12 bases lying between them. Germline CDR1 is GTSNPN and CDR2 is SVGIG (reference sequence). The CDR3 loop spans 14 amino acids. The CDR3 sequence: CAFRNRATNEKLFF. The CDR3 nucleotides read TGTGCCTTCAGAAACAGGGCAACTAATGAAAAACTGTTTTTT.

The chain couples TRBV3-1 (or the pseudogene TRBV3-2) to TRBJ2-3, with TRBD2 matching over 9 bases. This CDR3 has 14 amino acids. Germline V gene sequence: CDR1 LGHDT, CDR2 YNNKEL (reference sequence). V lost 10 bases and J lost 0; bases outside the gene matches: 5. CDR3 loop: CATMTSGSTDTQYF. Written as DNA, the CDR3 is TGTGCCACCATGACTAGCGGAAGCACAGATACGCAGTATTTT.

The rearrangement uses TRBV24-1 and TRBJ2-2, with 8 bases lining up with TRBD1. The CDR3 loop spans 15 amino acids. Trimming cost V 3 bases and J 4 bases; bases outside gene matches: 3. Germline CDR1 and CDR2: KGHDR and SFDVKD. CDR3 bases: TGTGCCACCAGTGATCCCGGGACAGGCACCGGGGAGCTGTTTTTT. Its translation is CATSDPGTGTGELFF.

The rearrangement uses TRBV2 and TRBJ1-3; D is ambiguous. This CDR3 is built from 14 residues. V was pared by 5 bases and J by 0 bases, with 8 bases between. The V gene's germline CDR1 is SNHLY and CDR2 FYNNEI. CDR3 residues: CASSWAGSGNTIYF. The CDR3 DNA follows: TGTGCCAGCAGTTGGGCAGGCTCTGGAAACACCATATATTTT.

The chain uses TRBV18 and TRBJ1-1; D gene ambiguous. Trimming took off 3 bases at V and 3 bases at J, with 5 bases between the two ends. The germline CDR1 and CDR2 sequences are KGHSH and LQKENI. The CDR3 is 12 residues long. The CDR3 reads CASSPGYTEAFF. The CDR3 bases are TGTGCCAGCTCACCCGGGTACACTGAAGCTTTCTTT.

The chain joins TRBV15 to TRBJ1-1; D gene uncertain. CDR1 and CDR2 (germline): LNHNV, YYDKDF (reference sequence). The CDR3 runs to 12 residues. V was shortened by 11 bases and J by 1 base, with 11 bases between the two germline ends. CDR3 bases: TGTGCCGCTGGGAGGAGGAACACTGAAGCTTTCTTT. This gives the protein CAAGRRNTEAFF.

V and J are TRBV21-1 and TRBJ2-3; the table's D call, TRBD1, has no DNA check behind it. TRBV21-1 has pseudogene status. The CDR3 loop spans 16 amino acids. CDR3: CASSKVRTGSTDTQYF. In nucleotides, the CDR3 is TGTGCCAGCAGCAAAGTTAGGACAGGAAGCACAGATACGCAGTATTTT.

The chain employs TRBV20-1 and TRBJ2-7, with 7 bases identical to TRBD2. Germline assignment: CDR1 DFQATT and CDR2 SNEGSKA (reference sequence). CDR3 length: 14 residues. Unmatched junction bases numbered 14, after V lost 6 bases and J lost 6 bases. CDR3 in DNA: TGCAGTGCAAGTTACGGGAGGCCACCCGCCGAGCAGTACTTC. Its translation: CSASYGRPPAEQYF.

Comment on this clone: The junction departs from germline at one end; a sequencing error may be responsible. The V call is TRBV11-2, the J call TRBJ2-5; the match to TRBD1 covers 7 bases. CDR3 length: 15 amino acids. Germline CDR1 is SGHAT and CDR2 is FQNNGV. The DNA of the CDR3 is TGTGCCAGCAGCGTAGAGAGACAGGGCCAAGAGACCCAGTACTTC. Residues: CASSVERQGQETQYF.

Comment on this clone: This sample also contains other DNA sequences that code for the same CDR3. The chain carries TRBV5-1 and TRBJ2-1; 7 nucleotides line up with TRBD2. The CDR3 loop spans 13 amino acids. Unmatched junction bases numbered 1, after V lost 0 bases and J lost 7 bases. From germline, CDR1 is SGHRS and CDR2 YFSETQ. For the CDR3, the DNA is TGCGCCAGCAGCTTGGGACTAGCTAATGAGCAGTTCTTC. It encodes CASSLGLANEQFF.

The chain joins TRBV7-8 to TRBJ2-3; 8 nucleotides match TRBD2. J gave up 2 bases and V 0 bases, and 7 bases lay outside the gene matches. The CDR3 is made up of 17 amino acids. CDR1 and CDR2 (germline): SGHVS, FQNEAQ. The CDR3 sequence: CASSLAGLAGFTDTQYF. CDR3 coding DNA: TGTGCCAGCAGCTTAGCCGGGTTAGCGGGGTTCACAGATACGCAGTATTTT.

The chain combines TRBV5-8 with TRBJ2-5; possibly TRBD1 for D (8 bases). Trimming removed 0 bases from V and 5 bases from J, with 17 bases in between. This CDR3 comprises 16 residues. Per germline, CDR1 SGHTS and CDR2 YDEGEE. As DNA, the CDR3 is TGTGCCAGCAGCTTGGGCTTACAGGGGGGGCGGGAGACCCAGTACTTC. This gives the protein CASSLGLQGGRETQYF.

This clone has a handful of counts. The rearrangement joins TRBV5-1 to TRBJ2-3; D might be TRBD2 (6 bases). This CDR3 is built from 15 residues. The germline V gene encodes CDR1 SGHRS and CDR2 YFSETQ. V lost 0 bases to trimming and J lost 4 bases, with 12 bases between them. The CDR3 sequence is CASSLAGEKADTQYF. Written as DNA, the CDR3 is TGCGCCAGCAGCTTGGCGGGGGAGAAGGCAGATACGCAGTATTTT.

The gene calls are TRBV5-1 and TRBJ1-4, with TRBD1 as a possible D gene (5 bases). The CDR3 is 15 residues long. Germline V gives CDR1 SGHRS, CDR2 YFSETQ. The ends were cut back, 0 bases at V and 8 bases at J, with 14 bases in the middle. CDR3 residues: CASSLANRQEEKLFF. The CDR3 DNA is TGCGCCAGCAGCTTGGCCAACAGGCAGGAGGAAAAACTGTTTTTT.

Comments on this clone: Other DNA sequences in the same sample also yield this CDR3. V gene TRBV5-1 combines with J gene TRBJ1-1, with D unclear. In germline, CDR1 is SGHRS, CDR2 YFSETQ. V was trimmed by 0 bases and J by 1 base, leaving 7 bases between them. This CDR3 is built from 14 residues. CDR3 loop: CASSLDGRNTEAFF. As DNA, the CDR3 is TGCGCCAGCAGCTTGGATGGCAGGAACACTGAAGCTTTCTTT.

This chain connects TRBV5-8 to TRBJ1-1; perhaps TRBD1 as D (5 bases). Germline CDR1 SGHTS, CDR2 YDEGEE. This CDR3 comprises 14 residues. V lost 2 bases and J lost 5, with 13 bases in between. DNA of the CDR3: TGTGCCAGCAGCTTAAGGGGAGGGTGGACTGAAGCTTTCTTT. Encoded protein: CASSLRGGWTEAFF.

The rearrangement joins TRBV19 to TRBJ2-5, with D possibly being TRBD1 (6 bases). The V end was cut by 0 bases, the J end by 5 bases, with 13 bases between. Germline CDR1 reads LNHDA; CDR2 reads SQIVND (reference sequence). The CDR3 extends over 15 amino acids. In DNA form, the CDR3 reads TGTGCCAGTAGTATAGATCTAACAGGGACGGAGACCCAGTACTTC. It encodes CASSIDLTGTETQYF.

CDR3 in amino acids: CASSQSFYGGNEQFF. The DNA for the CDR3 is TGTGCCAGCAGCCAATCTTTTTACGGAGGCAATGAGCAGTTCTTC. The J gene is TRBJ2-1, the V gene TRBV14; TRBD2 is a possible D gene (5 bases). The CDR3 has 15 amino acids. Germline V gene data show CDR1 as SGHDN and CDR2 as FVKESK. With 2 bases removed from V and 6 bases from J, the gap between germline ends came to 14 bases.